This T cell receptor (beta chain) appears in the sequencing data of a study of T cell changes during pregnancy in multiple sclerosis. The CDR3 extends over 15 amino acids. The V gene's germline CDR1 is SGDLS and CDR2 YYNGEE. Trimming cost V 6 bases and J 4 bases; bases outside gene matches: 3. The table came from immunoSEQ multiplex PCR; TCRdb's copy has only in-frame clones and leaves some out. The data show about 31,000 clones, 90% seen once. The gene calls are TRBV9 and TRBJ2-2, with 13 bases identical to TRBD2. The TCR sequence derives from a female donor with multiple sclerosis, enrolled in a pregnancy study. The sample consisted of CD8+ T cells from peripheral blood mononuclear cells, taken in the second trimester of pregnancy. This chain's CDR3 is CASNGLAGATGELFF. The CDR3, as DNA: TGTGCCAGCAACGGACTAGCGGGAGCCACCGGGGAGCTGTTTTTT.